In this sample, the clone carrying this TCR beta chain turned up many times. Its matching antigen is unknown. This entry belongs to a study of CD8+CD57+ T cells in acquired aplastic anemia. Across the whole study: Average DNA yield from sorted CD4+ and CD8+ cells was about 3 ug. Findings of the study overall: Patients and controls shared under 35 CD8+ CDR3 sequences, which appeared highly expressed in patients and within their immunodominant clones.

The TCR beta profiling, which covered VDJ combination and CDR3 sequence, was carried out using genomic DNA as the template. One entry per CDR3 protein results from TCRdb running MiXCR on the reads. The table lists more than 95,000 distinct CDR3 sequences, less than 50% of them singletons. V trimming: 9 bases; J trimming: 6 bases; junction bases outside the gene matches: 3. The CDR3 contains 11 residues. Per the germline V gene, CDR1 is LNHDA and CDR2 is SQIVND (reference sequence). Patients selected for sequencing had displayed CD8+CD57+ cell expansion by flow cytometry. Untreated patients provided the blood samples, with no therapy given before sampling.

The clonotype was recovered from a human donor with aplastic anemia. The sample taken for sequencing was sorted CD4+, CD8+, or CD8+CD57+ T cells (not recorded which) from PBMCs. The chain links TRBV19 to TRBJ2-7; 9 bases match TRBD2. CDR3 in DNA: TGTGCCAGCAGCGGGGGGCTCGAGCAGTACTTC. Protein product: CASSGGLEQYF.